This T cell receptor (delta chain) was obtained from a study of gamma-delta chains in newborns, infants, children. Whole-study context: Polyclonal expansion of innate γδ T cells after birth follows microbial exposure.

The V gene end was trimmed by 3 bases and the J gene end by 0 bases; junction bases not matched to a gene: 8. Germline V gene lookup returns CDR1 GEAIGNYY and CDR2 EKD. CDR3 size: 16 residues. TCRdb called clones from the reads again using CATT. The table shows 1,400 or so delta-chain clones, with under 2.5% occurring only once. This clone is large. The sample holds other DNA sequences that translate to the same CDR3. The chain employs TRDV2 and TRDJ1; 8 bases agree with TRDD3. The receptor was derived from a child in good health. The material sequenced was blood. The CDR3 sequence: CACDPLLGEYTDKLIF. The CDR3 DNA is TGTGCCTGTGACCCTCTGCTGGGGGAGTACACCGATAAACTCATCTTT.